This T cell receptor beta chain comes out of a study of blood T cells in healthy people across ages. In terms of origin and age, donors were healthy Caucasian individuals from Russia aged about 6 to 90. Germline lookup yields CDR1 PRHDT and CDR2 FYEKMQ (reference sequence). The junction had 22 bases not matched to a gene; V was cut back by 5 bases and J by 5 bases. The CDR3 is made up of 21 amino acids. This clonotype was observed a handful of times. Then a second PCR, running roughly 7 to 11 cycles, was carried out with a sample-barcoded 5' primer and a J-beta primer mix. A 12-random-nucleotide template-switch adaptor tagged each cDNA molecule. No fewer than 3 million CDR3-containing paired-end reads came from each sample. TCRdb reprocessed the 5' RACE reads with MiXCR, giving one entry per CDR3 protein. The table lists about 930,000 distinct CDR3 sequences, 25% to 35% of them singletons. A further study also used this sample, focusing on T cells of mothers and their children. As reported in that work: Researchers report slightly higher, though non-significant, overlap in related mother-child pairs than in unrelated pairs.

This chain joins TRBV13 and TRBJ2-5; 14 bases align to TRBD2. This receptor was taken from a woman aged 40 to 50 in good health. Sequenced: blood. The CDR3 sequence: CASSPPMTSGGAFGVGETQYF. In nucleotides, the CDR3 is TGTGCCAGCAGCCCACCGATGACTAGCGGGGGGGCCTTTGGAGTTGGGGAGACCCAGTACTTC. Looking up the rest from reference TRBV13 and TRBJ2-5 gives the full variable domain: AAGVIQSPRHLIKEKRETATLKCYPIPRHDTVYWYQQGPGQDPQFLISFYEKMQSDKGSIPDRFSAQQFSDYHSELNMSSLELGDSALYFCASSPPMTSGGAFGVGETQYFGPGTRLLVL.